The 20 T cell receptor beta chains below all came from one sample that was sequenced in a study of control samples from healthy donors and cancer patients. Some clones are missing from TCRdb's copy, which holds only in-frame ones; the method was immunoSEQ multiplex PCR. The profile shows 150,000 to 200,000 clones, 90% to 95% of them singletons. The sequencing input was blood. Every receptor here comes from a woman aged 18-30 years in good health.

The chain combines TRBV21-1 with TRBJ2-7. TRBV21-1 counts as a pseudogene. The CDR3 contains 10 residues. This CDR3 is CASKGGEQYF. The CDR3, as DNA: TGTGCCAGCAAGGGGGGTGAGCAGTACTTC.

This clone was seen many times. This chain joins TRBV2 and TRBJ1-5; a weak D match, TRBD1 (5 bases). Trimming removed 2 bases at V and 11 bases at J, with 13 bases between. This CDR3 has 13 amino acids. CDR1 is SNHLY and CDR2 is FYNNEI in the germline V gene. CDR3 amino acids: CASSENSRGAQHF. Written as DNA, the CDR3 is TGTGCCAGCAGTGAAAACTCGAGAGGGGCCCAGCATTTT.

This chain's CDR3 is CASSLGDISYEQYF. In DNA, the CDR3 is TGCGCCAGCAGCTTGGGGGACATCTCCTACGAGCAGTACTTC. V is TRBV5-1 and J is TRBJ2-7, with D perhaps matching TRBD1 (6 bases). V gave up 0 bases and J gave up 0 bases, with 7 bases separating them. From germline, CDR1 is SGHRS and CDR2 YFSETQ. CDR3 length: 14 residues. Complete variable domain (other parts from reference TRBV5-1 and TRBJ2-7): KAGVTQTPRYLIKTRGQQVTLSCSPISGHRSVSWYQQTPGQGLQFLFEYFSETQRNKGNFPGRFSGRQFSNSRSEMNVSTLELGDSALYLCASSLGDISYEQYFGPGTRLTVT.

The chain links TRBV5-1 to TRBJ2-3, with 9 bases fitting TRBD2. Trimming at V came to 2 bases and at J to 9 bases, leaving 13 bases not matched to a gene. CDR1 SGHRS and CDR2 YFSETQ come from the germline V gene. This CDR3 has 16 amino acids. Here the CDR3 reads CASSLSPSGTYGTQYF. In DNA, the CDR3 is TGCGCCAGCAGCTTATCCCCTAGCGGGACCTATGGCACGCAGTATTTT.

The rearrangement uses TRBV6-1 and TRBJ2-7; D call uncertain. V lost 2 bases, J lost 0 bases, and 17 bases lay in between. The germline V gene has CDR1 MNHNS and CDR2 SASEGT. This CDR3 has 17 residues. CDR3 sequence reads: CASSESFTYSDSYEQYF. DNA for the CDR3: TGTGCCAGCAGTGAAAGTTTTACGTACAGCGACTCCTACGAGCAGTACTTC.

The CDR3 DNA follows: TGTGCCAGCAGCTTAGAAGCAGGGGCAAGACAGCCCCAGCATTTT. Its translation: CASSLEAGARQPQHF. J is TRBJ1-5 and V is TRBV7-2; tentatively, D is TRBD1 (6 bases). This CDR3 region has 15 residues. The germline gives CDR1 SGHTA, CDR2 FQGNSA. V gave up 1 base and J gave up 7 bases, with 14 bases separating them.

The CDR3, as DNA: TGTGCCAGTAGTAACCGAAGGGACATTGCTGGCTACACCTTC. Its protein is CASSNRRDIAGYTF. This chain uses TRBV19 with TRBJ1-2; the D gene is possibly TRBD1 (6 bases). The V end lost 4 bases, the J end lost 7 bases, and 16 bases lay between the germline ends. The CDR3 spans 14 residues. Germline lookup yields CDR1 LNHDA and CDR2 SQIVND (reference sequence). Full variable domain (outside the CDR3, taken from reference TRBV19 and TRBJ1-2): DGGITQSPKYLFRKEGQNVTLSCEQNLNHDAMYWYRQDPGQGLRLIYYSQIVNDFQKGDIAEGYSVSREKKESFPLTVTSAQKNPTAFYLCASSNRRDIAGYTFGSGTRLTVV.

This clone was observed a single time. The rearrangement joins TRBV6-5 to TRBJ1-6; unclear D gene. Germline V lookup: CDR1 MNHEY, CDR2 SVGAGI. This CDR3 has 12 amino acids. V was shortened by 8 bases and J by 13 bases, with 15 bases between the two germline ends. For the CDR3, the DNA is TGTGCCAGCTCAGAAGGCTTCATTCCCCTCCACTTT. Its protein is CASSEGFIPLHF.

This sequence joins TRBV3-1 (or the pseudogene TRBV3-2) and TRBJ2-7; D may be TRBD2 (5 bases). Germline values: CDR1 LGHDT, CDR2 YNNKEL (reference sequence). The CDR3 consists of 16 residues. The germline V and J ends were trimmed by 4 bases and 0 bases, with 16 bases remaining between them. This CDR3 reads CASSPDRTVSSYEQYF. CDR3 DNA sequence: TGTGCCAGCAGCCCGGACCGGACTGTCAGCTCCTACGAGCAGTACTTC.

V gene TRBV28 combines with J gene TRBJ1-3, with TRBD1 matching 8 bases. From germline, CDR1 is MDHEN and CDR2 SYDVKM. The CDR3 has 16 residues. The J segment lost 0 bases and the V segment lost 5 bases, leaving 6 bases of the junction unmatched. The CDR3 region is CASSPRDRLSGNTIYF. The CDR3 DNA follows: TGTGCCAGCAGTCCCCGGGACAGGCTCTCTGGAAACACCATATATTTT.

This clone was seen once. As DNA, the CDR3 is TGCGCCAGCAGCTTCATGCCGGTAAGGACTGAAGCTTTCTTT. It yields the protein CASSFMPVRTEAFF. V and J are TRBV5-1 and TRBJ1-1; D gene unclear. The CDR3 extends over 14 amino acids. Per germline, CDR1 SGHRS and CDR2 YFSETQ. V was trimmed by 2 bases and J by 5 bases, leaving 13 bases between them.

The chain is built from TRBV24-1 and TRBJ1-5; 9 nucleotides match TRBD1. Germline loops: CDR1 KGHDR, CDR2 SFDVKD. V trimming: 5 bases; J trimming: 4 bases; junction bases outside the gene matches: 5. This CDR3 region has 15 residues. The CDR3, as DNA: TGTGCCACCAGTGGCCTCGGACAGGGGAATCAGCCCCAGCATTTT. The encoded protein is CATSGLGQGNQPQHF.

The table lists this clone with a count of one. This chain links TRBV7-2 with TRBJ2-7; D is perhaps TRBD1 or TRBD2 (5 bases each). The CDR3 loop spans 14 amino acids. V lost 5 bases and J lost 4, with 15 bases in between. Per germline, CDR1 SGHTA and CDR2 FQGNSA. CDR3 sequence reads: CASSQGTHSYEQYF. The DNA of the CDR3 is TGTGCCAGCAGCCAAGGGACGCACTCTTACGAGCAGTACTTC.

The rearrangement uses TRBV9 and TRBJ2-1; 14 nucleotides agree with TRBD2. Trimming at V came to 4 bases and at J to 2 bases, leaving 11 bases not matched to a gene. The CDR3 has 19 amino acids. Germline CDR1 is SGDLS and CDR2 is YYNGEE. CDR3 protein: CASSPLTSGRAPTYNEQFF. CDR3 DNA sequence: TGTGCCAGCAGCCCCTTGACTAGCGGGAGGGCCCCCACCTACAATGAGCAGTTCTTC.

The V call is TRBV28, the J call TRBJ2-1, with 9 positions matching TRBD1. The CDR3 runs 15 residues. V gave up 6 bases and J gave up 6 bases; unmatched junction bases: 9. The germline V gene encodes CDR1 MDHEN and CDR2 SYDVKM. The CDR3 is CASRQTGGRGNEQFF. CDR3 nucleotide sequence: TGTGCCAGCAGACAGACAGGGGGTCGAGGCAATGAGCAGTTCTTC.

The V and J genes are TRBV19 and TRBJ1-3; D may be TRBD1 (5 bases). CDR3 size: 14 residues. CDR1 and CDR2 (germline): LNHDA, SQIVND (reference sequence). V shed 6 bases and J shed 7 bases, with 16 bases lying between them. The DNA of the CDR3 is TGTGCCAGTAGGGGAGTACCGGAGGGGAACACCATATATTTT. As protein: CASRGVPEGNTIYF.

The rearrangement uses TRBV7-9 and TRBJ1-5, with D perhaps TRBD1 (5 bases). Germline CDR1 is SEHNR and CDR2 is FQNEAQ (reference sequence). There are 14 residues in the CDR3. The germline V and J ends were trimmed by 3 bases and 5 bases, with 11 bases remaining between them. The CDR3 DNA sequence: TGTGCCAGCAGCTTCGGAGGGGAGCATCAGCCCCAGCATTTT. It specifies CASSFGGEHQPQHF.

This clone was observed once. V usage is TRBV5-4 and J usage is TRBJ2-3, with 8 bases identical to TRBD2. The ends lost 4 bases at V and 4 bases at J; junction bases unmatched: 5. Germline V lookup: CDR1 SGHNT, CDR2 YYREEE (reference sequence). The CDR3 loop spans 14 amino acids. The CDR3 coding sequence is TGTGCCAGCAGCCGCGTTAGCGGGGCAGATACGCAGTATTTT. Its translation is CASSRVSGADTQYF.

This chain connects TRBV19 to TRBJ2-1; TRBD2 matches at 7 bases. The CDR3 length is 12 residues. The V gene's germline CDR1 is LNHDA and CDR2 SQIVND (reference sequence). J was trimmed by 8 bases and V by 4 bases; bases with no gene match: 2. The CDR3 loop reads CASSNRGDEQFF. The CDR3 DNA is TGTGCCAGTAGTAATCGGGGGGATGAGCAGTTCTTC.

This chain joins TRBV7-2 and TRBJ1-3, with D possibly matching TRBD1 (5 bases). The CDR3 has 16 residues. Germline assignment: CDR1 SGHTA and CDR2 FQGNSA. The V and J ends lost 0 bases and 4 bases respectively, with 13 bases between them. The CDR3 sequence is CASSLARGRSGNTIYF. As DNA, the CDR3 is TGTGCCAGCAGCTTAGCGCGGGGGAGGTCCGGAAACACCATATATTTT.